This T cell receptor beta chain came from a study of graft-versus-host responses after intestinal transplantation. Study overall: Among the recipients, all got anti-thymocyte globulin induction and then tacrolimus and steroids for approximately 3 years. The study, taken as a whole, reports: Researchers found peak circulating GvH clone levels linked to early post-transplant HvG declines. Recipient bone marrow held GvH clones, some seen earlier in ileum or blood. Allograft clonal ratios (graft-versus-host to host-versus-graft) were high in patients who had graft-donor T cell macrochimerism.

A word on this clone: No antigen is known for it.

Here immunoSEQ multiplex PCR was the method, and the copy in TCRdb shows in-frame clones only, minus some. Of 20,000 to 30,000 clones listed, roughly 83% are singletons. The specimen was PBMCs, collected approximately 28 days after intestinal transplant. This TCR was recovered from a human patient who received an intestinal transplant, so some T cells may come from the graft donor.

CDR3 amino acids: CASSVEASGLAKNIQYF. CDR3 in DNA: TGTGCCAGCAGCGTAGAGGCTAGCGGATTAGCCAAAAACATTCAGTACTTC. The chain has TRBV9 and TRBJ2-4, with 7 bases lining up with TRBD2. The germline V gene encodes CDR1 SGDLS and CDR2 YYNGEE. J was trimmed by 0 bases and V by 0 bases; bases with no gene match: 6. The CDR3 contains 17 residues.